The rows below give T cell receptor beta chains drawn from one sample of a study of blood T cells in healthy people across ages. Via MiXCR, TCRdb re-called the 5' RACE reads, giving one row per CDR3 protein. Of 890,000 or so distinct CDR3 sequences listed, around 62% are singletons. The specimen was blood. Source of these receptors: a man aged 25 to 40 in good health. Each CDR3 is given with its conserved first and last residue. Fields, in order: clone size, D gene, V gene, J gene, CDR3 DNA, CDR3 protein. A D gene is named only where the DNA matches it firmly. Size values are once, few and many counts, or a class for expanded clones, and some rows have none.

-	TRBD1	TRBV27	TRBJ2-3	TGTGCCAGCAGTCTTGGCCCCGGGACAGGAGGGGCAGATACGCAGTATTTT	CASSLGPGTGGADTQYF
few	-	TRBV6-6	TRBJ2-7	TGTGCCAGCACTAACCGGGGGCCGGAGCAGTACTTC	CASTNRGPEQYF
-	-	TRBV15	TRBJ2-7	TGTGCCACCAGCGGGGCAAGCTCCTACGAGCAGTACTTC	CATSGASSYEQYF
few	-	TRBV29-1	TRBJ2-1	TGCAGCGTTGTTTCGGGGGGCCCCTACAATGAGCAGTTCTTC	CSVVSGGPYNEQFF
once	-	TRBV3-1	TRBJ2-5	TGTGCCAGCAGCCATCCGGGCAACCAAGAGACCCAGTACTTC	CASSHPGNQETQYF
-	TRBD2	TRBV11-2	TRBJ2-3	TGTGCCAGCAGCATCGGGACTAGCGCGGATACGCAGTATTTT	CASSIGTSADTQYF
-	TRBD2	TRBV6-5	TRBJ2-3	TGTGCCAGCAGAAGAACGTATAGCGGGGACACAGATACGCAGTATTTT	CASRRTYSGDTDTQYF
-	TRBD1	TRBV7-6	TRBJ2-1	TGTGCCAGCAGCTTGGCCGAGGGACAGACTTACAATGAGCAGTTCTTC	CASSLAEGQTYNEQFF
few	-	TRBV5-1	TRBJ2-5	TGCGCCAGCAGCTTTTCCAGCGGTGGGATCCAGTACTTC	CASSFSSGGIQYF
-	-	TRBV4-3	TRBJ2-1	TGCGCCAGCAGCCAAGAATGGCTAGCGATGGGTGAGCAGTTCTTC	CASSQEWLAMGEQFF
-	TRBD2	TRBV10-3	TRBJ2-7	TGTGCCATCAGTGAGTCGACGGTAACGGGAGGTGGATACGAGCAGTACTTC	CAISESTVTGGGYEQYF
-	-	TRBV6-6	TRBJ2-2	TGTGCCAGCAGCCCTCCTAGGCGCCTGAACACCGGGGAGCTGTTTTTT	CASSPPRRLNTGELFF
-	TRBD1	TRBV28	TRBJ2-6	TGTGCCAGCAGTTTCGATCGACAGGGCCCTGGGGCCAACGTCCTGACTTTC	CASSFDRQGPGANVLTF
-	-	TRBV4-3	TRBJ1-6	TGCGCCAGCAGCCAAACCTTACAGGGAGGGAATTCACCCCTCCACTTT	CASSQTLQGGNSPLHF
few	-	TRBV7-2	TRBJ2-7	TGTGCCAGCAGCCAACTAGCTTCCTCCTACGAGCAGTACTTC	CASSQLASSYEQYF
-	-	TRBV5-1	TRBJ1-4	TGCGCCAGCAGCTTTCAGGGACTCGATGAAAAACTGTTTTTT	CASSFQGLDEKLFF
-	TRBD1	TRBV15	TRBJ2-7	TGTGCCACCTCTCAGCGACAGGGGTCCTACGAGCAGTACTTC	CATSQRQGSYEQYF
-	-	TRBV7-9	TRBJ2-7	TGTGCCAGCAGCTTAGTCGAAACAGGGAGCTACGAGCAGTACTTC	CASSLVETGSYEQYF
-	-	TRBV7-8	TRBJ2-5	TGTGCCAGCAATCCCCGGTTCCTTAGCTCCTACAATGAGCAGTACTTC	CASNPRFLSSYNEQYF
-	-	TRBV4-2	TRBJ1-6	TGTGCCAGCAGCCAAGATCAGCGGTCAGGAGTTTTTGATTCACCCCTCCACTTT	CASSQDQRSGVFDSPLHF
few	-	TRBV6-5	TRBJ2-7	TGTGCCAGCACATCCAGGGGAAGCGAGCAGTACTTC	CASTSRGSEQYF
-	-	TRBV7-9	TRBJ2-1	TGTGCCAGCAGCTCCAACCTCAATGAGCAGTTCTTC	CASSSNLNEQFF
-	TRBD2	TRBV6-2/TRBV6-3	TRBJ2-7	TGTGCCAGCAGTTACTCCCCTAGCGGGGTCTACGAGCAGTACTTC	CASSYSPSGVYEQYF
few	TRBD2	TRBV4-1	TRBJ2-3	TGCGCCAGCAGCCAAGAAGGACTAGCGGAAAGCACAGATACGCAGTATTTT	CASSQEGLAESTDTQYF
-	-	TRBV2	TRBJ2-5	TGTGCCAGCAGTTTCCAAAAGACCCAGTACTTC	CASSFQKTQYF